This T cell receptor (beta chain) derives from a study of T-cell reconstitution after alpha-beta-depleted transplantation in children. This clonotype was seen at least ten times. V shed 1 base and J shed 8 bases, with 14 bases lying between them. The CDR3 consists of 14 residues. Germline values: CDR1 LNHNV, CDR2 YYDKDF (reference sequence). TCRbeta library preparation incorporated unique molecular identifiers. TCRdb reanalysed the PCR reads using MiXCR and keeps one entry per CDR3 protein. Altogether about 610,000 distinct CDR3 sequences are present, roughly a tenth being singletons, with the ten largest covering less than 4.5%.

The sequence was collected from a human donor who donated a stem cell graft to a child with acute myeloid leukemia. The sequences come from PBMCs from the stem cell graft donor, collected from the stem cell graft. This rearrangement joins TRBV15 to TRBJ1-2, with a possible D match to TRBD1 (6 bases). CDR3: CATSRGLQGRGYTF. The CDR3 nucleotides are TGTGCCACCAGCAGAGGGTTACAGGGTCGGGGCTACACCTTC. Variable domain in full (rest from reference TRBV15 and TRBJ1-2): DAMVIQNPRYQVTQFGKPVTLSCSQTLNHNVMYWYQQKSSQAPKLLFHYYDKDFNNEADTPDNFQSRRPNTSFCFLDIRSPGLGDTAMYLCATSRGLQGRGYTFGSGTRLTVV.